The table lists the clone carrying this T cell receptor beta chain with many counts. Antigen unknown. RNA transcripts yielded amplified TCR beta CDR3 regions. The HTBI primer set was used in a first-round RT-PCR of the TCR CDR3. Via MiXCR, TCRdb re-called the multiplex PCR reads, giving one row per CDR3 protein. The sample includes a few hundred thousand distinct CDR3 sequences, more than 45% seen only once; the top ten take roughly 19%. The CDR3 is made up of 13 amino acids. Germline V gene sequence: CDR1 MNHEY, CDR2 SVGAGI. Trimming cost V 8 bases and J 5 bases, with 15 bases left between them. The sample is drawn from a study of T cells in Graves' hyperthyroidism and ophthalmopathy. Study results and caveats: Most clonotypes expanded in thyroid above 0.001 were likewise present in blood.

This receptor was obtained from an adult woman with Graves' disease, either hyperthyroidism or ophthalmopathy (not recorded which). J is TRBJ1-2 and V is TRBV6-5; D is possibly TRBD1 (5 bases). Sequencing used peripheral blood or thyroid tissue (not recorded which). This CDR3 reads CASARGRYYGYTF. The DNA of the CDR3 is TGTGCCAGCGCAAGGGGACGGTATTATGGCTACACCTTC.